This is a list of T cell receptor beta chains from one sample in a study of blood T cell repertoires in COVID-19. Sequencing was performed with immunoSEQ multiplex PCR; in TCRdb, only in-frame clones are kept and a portion is missing. The sample includes 160,000 or so clones, approximately 81% of them seen just once. Sample: peripheral blood. These TCRs come from a woman between 50 and 59 years old with COVID-19, enrolled during active disease. Both conserved end residues are part of each CDR3. The D gene is left open where the match is weak. Size is omitted from some rows. Given values are once, few, many or a class for expanded clones.

cdr3_nt cdr3_aa v_call clone_size j_call d_call
TGTGCCAGCAGCCTCGGGGAGGGACCCTACGAGCAGTACTTC CASSLGEGPYEQYF TRBV14 . TRBJ2-7 TRBD2
TGTGCCAGCAGAAACCACGGGGGGTACAATGAGCAGTTCTTC CASRNHGGYNEQFF TRBV2 . TRBJ2-1 TRBD2
TGTGCCAGCAGCGGGGGGACTAGCGGTACTAAGGTCTTC CASSGGTSGTKVF TRBV9 . TRBJ2-1 TRBD2
TGTGCCAGTAGGACCAGGGGACAGCCCCAGCATTTT CASRTRGQPQHF TRBV19 . TRBJ1-5 .
TGTGCCACCAGTGATAGCGGAGGTCAGAGCTCCTACAATGAGCAGTTCTTC CATSDSGGQSSYNEQFF TRBV24-1 . TRBJ2-1 .
TGCAGCACATCGGACAGCCTTAATCAGCCCCAGCATTTT CSTSDSLNQPQHF TRBV29-1 . TRBJ1-5 .
TGTGCCAGCAGCTCAGGACAGGGCTCTTCACCCCTCCACTTT CASSSGQGSSPLHF TRBV7-8 . TRBJ1-6 TRBD1
TGTGCCAGCAGCTTAGTCGGGGGTTGGAGCGAGACCCAGTACTTC CASSLVGGWSETQYF TRBV7-2 once TRBJ2-5 .
TGTGCCAGCAGCCTTGAAGGGCAGGGGGCAACTGAAGCTTTCTTT CASSLEGQGATEAFF TRBV3-1/TRBV3-2 . TRBJ1-1 TRBD1
TGTGCCATCCAAGCGGGGGGGCCCCACGAGCAGTACTTC CAIQAGGPHEQYF TRBV2 . TRBJ2-7 TRBD2
TGTGCCGGCTCTAGCGGGGGGGGGTCCGATACGCAGTATTTT CAGSSGGGSDTQYF TRBV30 . TRBJ2-3 TRBD2
TGTGCCATCAGCCTCGGACAGTTCTCCTACGAGCAGTACTTC CAISLGQFSYEQYF TRBV10-3 . TRBJ2-7 .
TGTGCCAGCAGCCGAGGGACTAGCGGGGGGAAGAACACCGGGGAGCTGTTTTTT CASSRGTSGGKNTGELFF TRBV7-9 . TRBJ2-2 TRBD2
TGTGCCAGCAGTTACCTGGACAGGTCCTACGAGCAGTACTTC CASSYLDRSYEQYF TRBV6-5 . TRBJ2-7 TRBD1
TGTGCCAGCAGCGTAGACGCAGGGGCCACCGGGGAGCTGTTTTTT CASSVDAGATGELFF TRBV9 once TRBJ2-2 .
TGCGCCAGCAGCTTGGGGGCAGTCGGAAACACCATATATTTT CASSLGAVGNTIYF TRBV5-1 . TRBJ1-3 .
TGCAGCGTTGCCAGACAAGTTGTCCAAGAGACCCAGTACTTC CSVARQVVQETQYF TRBV29-1 . TRBJ2-5 .
TGTGCCAGCAGCGCCTCCGACTCGACAGCCTATAATTCACCCCTCCACTTT CASSASDSTAYNSPLHF TRBV9 . TRBJ1-6 .
TGCAGTGCTAGACAGGGATACGAGCAGTACTTC CSARQGYEQYF TRBV20-1 . TRBJ2-7 .
TGTGCCAGCAGCCGGGACAGGGGGTCCTACGAGCAGTACTTC CASSRDRGSYEQYF TRBV2 . TRBJ2-7 TRBD1
TGTGCCAGCAGCATTTGCCTAGCAACCAAGGATGAGCAGTTCTTC CASSICLATKDEQFF TRBV21-1 . TRBJ2-1 .
TGTGCCACCAAGGGGACAGGGGACTACAATGAGCAGTTCTTC CATKGTGDYNEQFF TRBV24-1 . TRBJ2-1 TRBD1
TGTGCCAGCAGCCCTCAGACTAGCGGGGGGCAAGAGCAGTACTTC CASSPQTSGGQEQYF TRBV7-2 once TRBJ2-7 TRBD2
TGTGCCAGCGGGACAGGGATATCCTACGAGCAGTACTTC CASGTGISYEQYF TRBV2 few TRBJ2-7 TRBD1
TGTGCCAGCAGTACAGGGTGGTCCGAGCAGTACTTC CASSTGWSEQYF TRBV28 once TRBJ2-7 .
TGTGCCAGGACTAGCGGGAGGGATATCTCCTACAATGAGCAGTTCTTC CARTSGRDISYNEQFF TRBV2 . TRBJ2-1 TRBD2
TGTGCCAGCAAGACAGGGAACACTGAAGCTTTCTTT CASKTGNTEAFF TRBV6-5 . TRBJ1-1 .
TGTGCCTGGAGTGTACAGGACCCCATCCCAGCTTTCTTT CAWSVQDPIPAFF TRBV30 . TRBJ1-1 .
TGTGCCAGCTCACTACTTACAGGTAGCTCCTACAATGAGCAGTTCTTC CASSLLTGSSYNEQFF TRBV18 . TRBJ2-1 .
TGTGCCAGCAGCTTAAACTCTCAGGGGAACACCGGGGAGCTGTTTTTT CASSLNSQGNTGELFF TRBV7-3 . TRBJ2-2 .
TGTGCCAGCAGCCTCCTTACTGAAGAGCAGTACTTC CASSLLTEEQYF TRBV7-9 once TRBJ2-7 .
TGTGCCAGCAGTGAAGCGCTGGGACAGGGTTACGAGCAGTACTTC CASSEALGQGYEQYF TRBV6-1 . TRBJ2-7 TRBD1
TGTGCCAGCAGTCTGAGCAGGGAGGTCGTACCCCTCCACTTT CASSLSREVVPLHF TRBV6-5 . TRBJ1-6 .
TGTGCCAGTAAGGTACAGGGTCCGAACACTGAAGCTTTCTTT CASKVQGPNTEAFF TRBV19 . TRBJ1-1 .
TGTGCCAGCAGCCCCGGGACAGGGGGGACCGGGGAGCTGTTTTTT CASSPGTGGTGELFF TRBV11-3 . TRBJ2-2 TRBD1
TGTGCCAGCAGCCCCAGCGCAAACCACAATGAGCAGTTCTTC CASSPSANHNEQFF TRBV11-1 . TRBJ2-1 .
TGCAGCGTTGAATGGACAGGGAACACCGGGGAGCTGTTTTTT CSVEWTGNTGELFF TRBV29-1 . TRBJ2-2 TRBD1
TGTGCCAGCAGTTACGTTCCTACAGGGGCTACTAATGAAAAACTGTTTTTT CASSYVPTGATNEKLFF TRBV6-2/TRBV6-3 . TRBJ1-4 TRBD1
TGTGCCAGCAGTCGGACGGACACCTTGAACACTGAAGCTTTCTTT CASSRTDTLNTEAFF TRBV27 once TRBJ1-1 .
TGTGCCAGCTCACTCTATAGCAATCAGCCCCAGCATTTT CASSLYSNQPQHF TRBV18 . TRBJ1-5 .
TGTGCCAGCATAACCCCCAACCAGGTCCAAGAGACCCAGTACTTC CASITPNQVQETQYF TRBV27 . TRBJ2-5 .
TGTGCCAGCAGCCCCCTGCCGGAGACAGATACGCAGTATTTT CASSPLPETDTQYF TRBV5-5 . TRBJ2-3 .
TGTGCCATCAGTGCCGGGACAGGGGGTAACTATGGCTACACCTTC CAISAGTGGNYGYTF TRBV10-3 . TRBJ1-2 TRBD1
TGCAGCGTTGTAACTAGCGGGGGGCTTTCCTACGAGCAGTACTTC CSVVTSGGLSYEQYF TRBV29-1 . TRBJ2-7 TRBD2
TGTGCCATCAGTGATGGCGGAGATACGCAGTATTTT CAISDGGDTQYF TRBV10-3 . TRBJ2-3 .
TGTGCCAGCAAGGAGTTTGGCGGGGAGCTGTTTTTT CASKEFGGELFF TRBV28 . TRBJ2-2 .
TGTGCCAGCAGCCAGGGGGGCCCAGATACGCAGTATTTT CASSQGGPDTQYF TRBV6-5 . TRBJ2-3 .
TGTGCCACCAGTGATTCGGGACAGGGCTTCTATGGCTACACCTTC CATSDSGQGFYGYTF TRBV24-1 . TRBJ1-2 TRBD1
TGTGCCAGCAGCGAAGGGACTAGCCGCACAGATACGCAGTATTTT CASSEGTSRTDTQYF TRBV6-4 once TRBJ2-3 TRBD2
TGTGCCAGCAGCCCCCAGGGGAACGGGGAGCTCTCCTACAATGAGCAGTTCTTC CASSPQGNGELSYNEQFF TRBV21-1 . TRBJ2-1 .
TGTGCCAGCAGGCCCCGACAGGGAAACACCGGGGAGCTGTTTTTT CASRPRQGNTGELFF TRBV6-5 . TRBJ2-2 TRBD1
TGTGCCAGCAGTTTACCCCTGGGGGCCGGAGACACTGAAGCTTTCTTT CASSLPLGAGDTEAFF TRBV28 . TRBJ1-1 .
TGTGCCAGTAGTAACCGAGGGGGCGATGGCTACACCTTC CASSNRGGDGYTF TRBV19 . TRBJ1-2 TRBD1